This T cell receptor beta chain was found in a study of tumor-infiltrating lymphocytes in primary liver carcinoma (dated by TCRdb to about 2017). For the wider study: Hepatocellular carcinoma (four) or combined HCC and intrahepatic cholangiocarcinoma (one) was present in the five patients, who were three men and two women aged 30 to 69 years. The five patients had tumors staged T1-T3 N0M0, with maximum diameters ranging from 4.2 to 10 cm. Each sample produced roughly 3.65 to 7.5 million productive TCRbeta reads, and read depth showed no significant difference between tissue types. Agilent mRNA microarray profiling was performed on the roughly 27 tumor region samples to relate TCRbeta repertoire diversity to the local molecular phenotype. Reproducibility between technical replicate repertoires was high, with correlation coefficients above 0.98 and mean shared-clone rates about 0.91. TCRbeta repertoire sequencing, expression microarrays and whole-exome sequencing were combined in the study across five regions of each liver tumor, with adjacent normal tissue and blood also included. TCRbeta repertoire sequencing covered 35 specimens from 5 patients: about 25 tumor regions, 5 adjacent noncancerous liver tissues and 5 peripheral blood samples.

The CDR3 runs 14 residues from the cysteine to the phenylalanine. Only the CDR3 portion is preserved as DNA: 42 bases, with reading frame beginning at the first base. The germline V gene sets CDR1 to MNHNS and CDR2 to SASEGT. Using a constant-region primer and ProtoScript II reverse transcriptase, TCRbeta-specific cDNA was reverse-transcribed from approximately 500 ng total RNA. Three nested multiplex PCR rounds, following a slightly modified ARM-PCR procedure, were used to build the TCRbeta libraries. Multiplex TRBV1-TRBV30 forward primers and a Cbeta reverse primer were used in the first two PCR rounds, each of which was run for around 10 cycles. Sample barcodes and Illumina adapters were attached in a final 25-cycle PCR using Deep VentR polymerase. Amplicons of 200-500 bp were gel-purified with a QIAquick gel extraction kit before sequencing. TCRbeta amplicons were sequenced on an Illumina HiSeq 2500 with 250-bp paired-end reads. On the study's bioinformatics: Reads were quality-trimmed with Trimmomatic v0.33, and paired reads were merged with FLASH v1.2.11 to recover full CDR3 sequences. V, D and J germline segments were assigned to the rearranged TCRbeta sequences using MiGEC v1.2.1b. VDJtools v1.0.0 computed clonotype statistics and Shannon-Wiener diversity indices. Except for diversity analysis, only the 250 most abundant clonotypes of each sample were used in subsequent analyses to reduce sampling bias. TCRdb applied fastp at Q25 and MiXCR to the public reads, then kept only in-frame beta chains. Here each entry gathers all rows of one CDR3 protein and keeps the most common genes and DNA. The V and J calls, along with clone size, are taken from TCRdb and not from the paper's own processing. Present in this sample are roughly 50,000 distinct CDR3 sequences, around three quarters of which were seen just once. The ten most abundant clones make up 25% of the sample.

Of note for this clonotype: The antigen it recognizes is unknown. A read error may produce the germline difference seen at one junction end.

What the research found in general, with its limitations: Since the samples were bulk and unsorted, there was no way to compare CD4+ and CD8+ T cell repertoires. Only a few patients were included in the study, and the authors note that the findings should be validated in a larger study. Repertoire overlap was found to be higher between tumor regions (mean roughly 36%) than between tumor-adjacent (roughly 17%) or tumor-blood (around 15%) pairs, consistent with antigen-driven expansion. Only roughly 8-25% of top clones appeared in all five regions of a tumor, which suggests that tumor-infiltrating T cells are spatially heterogeneous. Only the TCR beta chain was sequenced, which likely underestimates true repertoire diversity because unpaired alpha chains were not captured. The top 250 clones made up a significantly larger repertoire fraction in tumors than in blood (p = 0.039).

Without any cell sorting, total RNA and DNA were extracted together from 20-30 mg of bulk tissue using the AllPrep DNA/RNA mini kit. Four to six patients with histopathologically diagnosed primary liver carcinoma underwent surgical resection in China between 2015 and early 2016. Chronic HBV infection was present in the patients, and the patients were treatment-naive at sampling. Five spatially separated regions were sampled from each tumor: the superior, inferior, left-lateral and right-lateral poles, plus the tumor centre. Histological examination found more than 80% viable tumor cells in every tumor sample. Fresh tumor and adjacent tissue pieces were bisected, with one half stored in RNAlater at -80 degrees C and the other half sent for histology.

This TCR came from a man in his forties with primary liver carcinoma and hepatitis B virus infection. Recombination joined TRBV6-1 with TRBJ2-7; a tentative D match to TRBD2 spans 6 bases. Sample: liver tumor tissue from sampling region 2. This sample's cell subset or site label indicates: tumor region T2, inferior pole. The CDR3 protein is CTSNGTPGAYEQYF. Here is the DNA: TGTACCAGCAATGGGACTCCTGGGGCCTACGAGCAGTACTTC.